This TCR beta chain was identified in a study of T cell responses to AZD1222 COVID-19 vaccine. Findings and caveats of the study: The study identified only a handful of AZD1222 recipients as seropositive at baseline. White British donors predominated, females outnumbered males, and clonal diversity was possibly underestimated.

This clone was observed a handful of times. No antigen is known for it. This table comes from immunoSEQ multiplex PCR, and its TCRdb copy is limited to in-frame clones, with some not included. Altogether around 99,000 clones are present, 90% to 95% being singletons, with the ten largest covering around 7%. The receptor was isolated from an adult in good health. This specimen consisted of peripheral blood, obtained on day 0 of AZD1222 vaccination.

The CDR3, as DNA: TGTGCCAGCAGCCCCGCCGGGACAGCTAACTATGGCTACACCTTC. It codes for CASSPAGTANYGYTF. V is TRBV7-2 and J is TRBJ1-2; TRBD1 matches at 7 bases. The CDR3 is 15 amino acids. The V and J ends lost 5 bases and 0 bases, in that order; junction bases with no gene match: 6. Germline CDR1 and CDR2: SGHTA and FQGNSA.